The 21 T cell receptor beta chains given below trace back to one sample, sequenced in a study of cytomegalovirus exposure and HLA in healthy donors. With 60 Vbeta and 13 Jbeta primers, the PCR was carried out. TCRdb's copy holds only in-frame clones and misses some; the assay was immunoSEQ multiplex PCR. The sample yields 55,000 to 70,000 clones, approximately 75% seen once. Material for sequencing was PBMCs. Receptor source: a woman younger than 45 in good health and CMV-seronegative.

The V and J genes are TRBV29-1 and TRBJ2-3, with 11 bases lining up with TRBD2. Per germline, CDR1 SQVTM and CDR2 ANQGSEA. The CDR3 is made up of 14 amino acids. J gave up 3 bases and V 7 bases, and 6 bases lay outside the gene matches. CDR3 DNA sequence: TGCAGCGGAAAACCTAGCGGGAGGACAGATACGCAGTATTTT. Its translation is CSGKPSGRTDTQYF.

The chain joins TRBV11-2 to TRBJ2-7; D unresolved. Trimming removed 5 bases at V and 5 bases at J, with 13 bases between. The germline V gene has CDR1 SGHAT and CDR2 FQNNGV. CDR3 length: 13 amino acids. CDR3 region: CASSLYSLDEQYV. CDR3 DNA sequence: TGTGCCAGCAGCCTGTACTCCCTAGACGAGCAGTACGTC.

The chain joins TRBV12-2 to TRBJ2-1; TRBD1 was called by the table and not checked on the DNA. TRBV12-2 is deemed a pseudogene. CDR3 length: 14 amino acids. The CDR3 sequence: CASRYRHSYNEQFF. In DNA form, the CDR3 reads TGTGCAAGTCGCTACCGACATTCGTACAATGAGCAGTTCTTC.

The chain is built from TRBV2 and TRBJ2-1, with a tentative D call TRBD2 (5 bases). CDR1 and CDR2 from the germline V gene are SNHLY and FYNNEI. Deletions cut 1 base from V and 8 bases from J, with 18 bases between. The CDR3 covers 16 residues. CDR3 in amino acids: CASSEVGTSRLDEQFF. The CDR3 nucleotides are TGTGCCAGCAGTGAAGTCGGTACTAGTCGGTTAGATGAGCAGTTCTTC.

This clone was detected a few times. The V and J genes are TRBV5-5 and TRBJ1-2; D perhaps matches TRBD1 (5 bases). Germline CDR1 is SGHKS and CDR2 is YYEKEE (reference sequence). The germline V and J ends were trimmed by 1 base and 1 base, with 26 bases remaining between them. The CDR3 extends over 20 amino acids. The CDR3 DNA reads as TGTGCCAGCAGCTTGTCCCCAGGAACCCCAGCGCCTGACAGTAACTATGGCTACACCTTC. It translates to CASSLSPGTPAPDSNYGYTF.

This sequence joins TRBV7-6 and TRBJ1-1, with 10 bases lining up with TRBD1. Per the germline V gene, CDR1 is SGHVS and CDR2 is FNYEAQ. The CDR3 length is 16 residues. The J segment lost 3 bases and the V segment lost 4 bases, leaving 8 bases of the junction unmatched. The CDR3 region has the DNA TGTGCCAGCAGCTCGACAGGGGGCGCAAGGGACACTGAAGCTTTCTTT. This sequence encodes CASSSTGGARDTEAFF.

This chain connects TRBV12-5 to TRBJ2-2; D is possibly TRBD1 (5 bases). V shed 3 bases and J shed 8 bases, with 7 bases lying between them. This CDR3 has 12 amino acids. CDR1 LGHNT and CDR2 FRNRAP come from the germline V gene. The CDR3 DNA sequence: TGTGCTAGTGGTTTAGGGGCTGGGGAGCTGTTTTTT. This codes for CASGLGAGELFF.

The chain is built from TRBV27 and TRBJ2-7, with TRBD2 identical over 7 bases. The CDR3 sequence is 15 residues long. Germline assignment: CDR1 MNHEY and CDR2 SMNVEV (reference sequence). V lost 5 bases, J lost 4 bases, and 11 bases stayed unmatched. The CDR3 sequence: CASSPRGPGGYEQYF. In DNA form, the CDR3 reads TGTGCCAGCAGTCCCCGAGGCCCCGGGGGGTACGAGCAGTACTTC.

The chain's CDR3 is CASRGLAGDNEQFF. CDR3 sequence (DNA): TGTGCCAGCAGGGGACTAGCGGGAGACAATGAGCAGTTCTTC. The chain recombines TRBV6-1 with TRBJ2-1; 14 positions agree with TRBD2. CDR1 is MNHNS, CDR2 SASEGT, per germline. V dropped 6 bases and J dropped 5; count of bases not matched to a gene: 0. CDR3 size: 14 residues.

Of note for this clone: One end of the junction varies from germline; a read error may be responsible. J is TRBJ2-7 and V is TRBV7-9; TRBD2 is a possible D gene (5 bases). The length of the CDR3 is 8 residues. Germline CDR1 reads SEHNR; CDR2 reads FQNEAQ (reference sequence). CDR3 DNA sequence: TGTGCCAGCAGCTTGGAGGACTTC. Protein product: CASSLEDF.

The DNA for the CDR3 is TGTGCCAGCTCACCGCTCGACAGGGCAGGGGAGACCCAGTACTTC. Its protein product is CASSPLDRAGETQYF. The chain couples TRBV18 to TRBJ2-5; TRBD1 aligns across 7 bases. CDR3 length: 15 residues. Germline V CDR1 and CDR2: KGHSH, LQKENI. Trimming cost V 3 bases and J 5 bases; bases outside gene matches: 9.

This clone has just a few counts. V and J are TRBV5-4 and TRBJ2-2, with D possibly matching TRBD2 (6 bases). Germline loops: CDR1 SGHNT, CDR2 YYREEE (reference sequence). This CDR3 has 16 residues. V was pared by 0 bases and J by 0 bases, with 9 bases between. The CDR3 DNA follows: TGTGCCAGCAGCTTGGGGGGGACTGCGAACACCGGGGAGCTGTTTTTT. Its protein product is CASSLGGTANTGELFF.

This chain uses TRBV28 with TRBJ1-4, with 11 bases aligning to TRBD1. In germline, CDR1 is MDHEN, CDR2 SYDVKM. Unmatched junction bases numbered 5, after V lost 5 bases and J lost 3 bases. This CDR3 has 16 amino acids. CDR3 bases: TGTGCCAGCAGTCGGACAGGGGGCAGTTCTAATGAAAAACTGTTTTTT. It codes for CASSRTGGSSNEKLFF.

The chain has TRBV7-2 and TRBJ1-4; 7 nucleotides match TRBD1. V lost 1 base and J lost 4; bases outside the gene matches: 6. The germline V gene encodes CDR1 SGHTA and CDR2 FQGNSA. The length of the CDR3 is 16 residues. The CDR3 reads CASSLGGTVLNEKLFF. DNA for the CDR3: TGTGCCAGCAGCTTAGGGGGGACAGTGCTTAATGAAAAACTGTTTTTT. The whole variable domain, filled in from reference TRBV7-2 and TRBJ1-4, reads GAGVSQSPSNKVTEKGKDVELRCDPISGHTALYWYRQSLGQGLEFLIYFQGNSAPDKSGLPSDRFSAERTGGSVSTLTIQRTQQEDSAVYLCASSLGGTVLNEKLFFGSGTQLSVL.

A few counts support this clone. V is TRBV6-1 and J is TRBJ1-3; TRBD1 aligns across 7 bases. Per germline, CDR1 MNHNS and CDR2 SASEGT. The CDR3 runs 15 residues. The V gene end was trimmed by 3 bases and the J gene end by 1 base; junction bases not matched to a gene: 3. The CDR3 DNA is TGTGCCAGCAGTGAGGGCAGGGGGTCTGGAAACACCATATATTTT. Translated: CASSEGRGSGNTIYF.

The chain carries TRBV7-6 and TRBJ1-5; no clear D gene. Trimming stripped 4 bases from V and 2 bases from J, with 9 bases between. CDR3 length: 14 residues. Per the germline V gene, CDR1 is SGHVS and CDR2 is FNYEAQ. This chain's CDR3 is CASSSGGGNQPQHF. The CDR3 DNA sequence: TGTGCCAGCAGCTCGGGAGGCGGCAATCAGCCCCAGCATTTT.

This clone was seen a few times. The V and J genes are TRBV7-9 and TRBJ2-7, with 7 bases matching TRBD2. V was clipped by 4 bases and J by 5 bases; unmatched bases: 14. Per germline, CDR1 SEHNR and CDR2 FQNEAQ (reference sequence). The CDR3 has 16 amino acids. CDR3 DNA sequence: TGTGCCAGCAGCTCCAAGGGAGGGCTGATCCTCGACGAGCAGTACTTC. Translated: CASSSKGGLILDEQYF.

The CDR3 bases are TGTGCCAGCCTCATTGACAACCTCAATGAGCAGTTCTTC. Translating gives CASLIDNLNEQFF. This chain connects TRBV6-1 to TRBJ2-1, with unresolved D. The CDR3 spans 13 residues. Germline-derived CDR1 and CDR2 are MNHNS and SASEGT. Trimming took 8 bases from V and 6 from J, leaving 14 bases between them.

The rearrangement links TRBV6-5 to TRBJ2-3; perhaps TRBD2 as D (6 bases). The germline V and J ends were trimmed by 3 bases and 2 bases, with 15 bases remaining between them. CDR1 and CDR2 from the germline V gene are MNHEY and SVGAGI. CDR3 size: 16 residues. As DNA, the CDR3 is TGTGCCAGCAGTTATTCCGGGACTCCCTTCACAGATACGCAGTATTTT. Its protein is CASSYSGTPFTDTQYF.

This clone was recorded a few times. The chain links TRBV5-4 to TRBJ2-2; 9 nucleotides agree with TRBD2. Germline-derived CDR1 and CDR2 are SGHNT and YYREEE (reference sequence). This CDR3 spans 16 amino acids. Trimming at V came to 4 bases and at J to 1 base, leaving 5 bases not matched to a gene. CDR3 bases: TGTGCCAGCAGCCCTCTAGCGGGACAGAACACCGGGGAGCTGTTTTTT. Protein: CASSPLAGQNTGELFF.

The chain has TRBV14 and TRBJ2-1, with TRBD1 matching over 8 bases. Trimming removed 1 base from V and 12 bases from J; junction bases left unmatched: 5. The CDR3 runs 13 residues. Germline values: CDR1 SGHDN, CDR2 FVKESK. The CDR3 loop reads CASSQARQGTQFF. The DNA of the CDR3 is TGTGCCAGCAGCCAAGCCAGACAGGGGACGCAGTTCTTC.